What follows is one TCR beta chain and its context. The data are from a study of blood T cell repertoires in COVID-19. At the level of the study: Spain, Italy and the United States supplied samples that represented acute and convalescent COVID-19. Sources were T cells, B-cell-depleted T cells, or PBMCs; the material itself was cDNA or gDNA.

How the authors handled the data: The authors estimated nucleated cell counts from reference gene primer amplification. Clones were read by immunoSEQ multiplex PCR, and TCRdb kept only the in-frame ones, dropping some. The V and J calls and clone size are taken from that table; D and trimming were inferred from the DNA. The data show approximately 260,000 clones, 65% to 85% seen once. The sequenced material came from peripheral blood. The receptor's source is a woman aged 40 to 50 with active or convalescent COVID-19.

CDR3 DNA: TGTGCCAGCTCAGTCAGGGGGAACACTGAAGCTTTCTTT. Translated: CASSVRGNTEAFF. The rearrangement joins TRBV18 to TRBJ1-1; a possible D gene is TRBD1 (6 bases). The CDR3 has 13 residues. Between the trimmed V and J ends, which lost 5 bases and 1 base, there was a span of 8 bases. The germline gives CDR1 KGHSH, CDR2 LQKENI.